A single TCR beta chain is shown here with its context. Its target is unknown. The repertoire was sequenced with immunoSEQ multiplex PCR; TCRdb's copy has only in-frame clones and lacks some. The table lists 25,000 to 35,000 clones, approximately 86% of them singletons. The V end lost 0 bases, the J end lost 4 bases, and 9 bases lay between the germline ends. The CDR3 loop spans 14 amino acids. Germline lookup yields CDR1 MNHNY and CDR2 SVGAGI (reference sequence). This specimen comes from a study of T cells in narcolepsy. Findings of the study overall: Autoreactive HCRT-specific and TRIB2-specific clonotypes were marked in same-patient CSF-versus-blood CD4+ comparisons.

The TCR originated in a human donor with narcolepsy. Sequencing was carried out using CD45RA- memory CD4+ T cells from PBMCs. The V gene is TRBV6-6, the J gene TRBJ1-1; no firm D call. CDR3 sequence (DNA): TGTGCCAGCAGTTACTCCCTTATCCCCACTGAAGCTTTCTTT. This gives the protein CASSYSLIPTEAFF.